This passage covers 19 T cell receptor beta chains from one sample sequenced in a study of blood T cell repertoires in COVID-19. TCRdb's copy holds only in-frame clones and misses some; the assay was immunoSEQ multiplex PCR. The sample includes under 95,000 clones, around 90% seen only once; the top ten take 5% to 8%. The sequencing sample was made of peripheral blood. Receptor source: a woman aged 45 to 65 with acute or convalescent COVID-19.

The chain is built from TRBV9 and TRBJ2-7; D not resolved. There are 14 residues in the CDR3. V lost 4 bases to trimming and J lost 2 bases, with 13 bases between them. Germline V lookup: CDR1 SGDLS, CDR2 YYNGEE. The CDR3 loop reads CASSSTSFPYEQYF. The CDR3 DNA is TGTGCCAGCAGCTCAACATCCTTTCCCTACGAGCAGTACTTC.

This clone showed up just a few times. The chain links TRBV10-2 to TRBJ1-2, with 7 bases lining up with TRBD1. Trimming cost V 5 bases and J 5 bases; bases outside gene matches: 8. The CDR3 spans 14 residues. Germline values: CDR1 WSHSY, CDR2 SAAADI. The CDR3 coding sequence is TGCGCCAGCAGTATTTCGGGACAGTTGTATGGCTACACCTTC. It specifies CASSISGQLYGYTF.

V gene TRBV25-1 combines with J gene TRBJ1-1; TRBD1 matches 7 bases. The V segment lost 3 bases and the J segment 4 bases; nucleotides outside the gene matches: 5. The germline V gene has CDR1 MGHDK and CDR2 SYGVNS. The CDR3 covers 14 residues. The CDR3 DNA reads TGTGCCAGCAGTGACGACAGGGCACTCACTGAAGCTTTCTTT. Translated: CASSDDRALTEAFF.

The J gene is TRBJ2-7, the V gene TRBV27; tentatively, D is TRBD1 (6 bases). The CDR3 covers 15 residues. In germline, CDR1 is MNHEY, CDR2 SMNVEV (reference sequence). V was clipped by 5 bases and J by 6 bases, with 20 bases between them. DNA for the CDR3: TGTGCCAGCAGTCCATCGCCCACAGGGCAAGGCGAGCAGTACTTC. Its translation: CASSPSPTGQGEQYF.

V is TRBV2 and J is TRBJ1-2, with 8 positions matching TRBD1. The CDR3 loop spans 15 amino acids. Unmatched junction bases numbered 8, after V lost 6 bases and J lost 2 bases. Per germline, CDR1 SNHLY and CDR2 FYNNEI. Here the CDR3 DNA reads TGTGCCAGCAGGGCAGGACAGGGAGGAAACTATGGCTACACCTTC. It specifies CASRAGQGGNYGYTF. Looking up the rest from reference TRBV2 and TRBJ1-2 gives the full variable domain: EPEVTQTPSHQVTQMGQEVILRCVPISNHLYFYWYRQILGQKVEFLVSFYNNEISEKSEIFDDQFSVERPDGSNFTLKIRSTKLEDSAMYFCASRAGQGGNYGYTFGSGTRLTVV.

This clone was seen a handful of times. The rearrangement uses TRBV12-5 and TRBJ2-2, with 7 bases fitting TRBD1. The CDR3 covers 14 residues. Per the germline V gene, CDR1 is LGHNT and CDR2 is FRNRAP. V was clipped by 9 bases and J by 3 bases; unmatched bases: 7. The CDR3 bases are TGTGCTAGCGAACCAGGGGGTTACACCGGGGAGCTGTTTTTT. The encoded protein is CASEPGGYTGELFF. Together with reference TRBV12-5 and TRBJ2-2, the CDR3 gives the full variable domain: DARVTQTPRHKVTEMGQEVTMRCQPILGHNTVFWYRQTMMQGLELLAYFRNRAPLDDSGMPKDRFSAEMPDATLATLKIQPSEPRDSAVYFCASEPGGYTGELFFGEGSRLTVL.

Only one count was recorded for this clone. This chain connects TRBV9 to TRBJ2-3; D is ambiguous. Trimming shortened V by 0 bases and J by 1 base, and 6 bases separated the two germline ends. The CDR3 loop spans 14 amino acids. Germline V CDR1 and CDR2: SGDLS, YYNGEE. This CDR3 reads CASSVGQGTDTQYF. In DNA form, the CDR3 reads TGTGCCAGCAGCGTAGGGCAGGGCACAGATACGCAGTATTTT.

Within the sample, this clone is medium-sized. The chain recombines TRBV7-9 with TRBJ2-5; 10 bases align to TRBD2. Trimming took 5 bases from V and 2 from J; bases not matched to a gene: 5. Germline V lookup: CDR1 SEHNR, CDR2 FQNEAQ (reference sequence). The CDR3 is 15 residues long. The CDR3 coding sequence is TGTGCCAGCAGCCGGAGGACTAGCGGACAAGAGACCCAGTACTTC. It codes for CASSRRTSGQETQYF.

The J gene is TRBJ1-2, the V gene TRBV6-5, with TRBD1 matching 9 bases. The CDR3 spans 14 residues. Germline CDR1 is MNHEY and CDR2 is SVGAGI. V shed 6 bases and J 4 bases; nucleotides not matched to a gene: 6. The CDR3 sequence is CASSPGQGIYGYTF. The CDR3 region has the DNA TGTGCCAGCAGCCCGGGACAGGGCATCTATGGCTACACCTTC.

The chain couples TRBV28 to TRBJ2-5; TRBD1 is a possible D gene (6 bases). Germline CDR1 MDHEN, CDR2 SYDVKM. The CDR3 length is 15 residues. V was cut by 6 bases and J by 2 bases, with 16 bases left in between. The CDR3 spells CASRALGARQETQYF. The CDR3 DNA sequence: TGTGCCAGCAGGGCTCTGGGGGCTCGTCAAGAGACCCAGTACTTC.

The gene calls are TRBV11-2 and TRBJ2-1; TRBD2 matches 9 bases. The CDR3 has 15 amino acids. Per germline, CDR1 SGHAT and CDR2 FQNNGV. With 0 bases clipped from V and 5 bases from J, the junction kept 2 bases outside the gene matches. The CDR3 is CASSLEAGGHNEQFF. The CDR3 coding sequence is TGTGCCAGCAGCTTAGAGGCGGGGGGGCACAATGAGCAGTTCTTC.

This sequence joins TRBV6-6 and TRBJ1-6, with D perhaps TRBD1 (5 bases). This CDR3 has 15 residues. CDR1 and CDR2 from the germline V gene are MNHNY and SVGAGI (reference sequence). V shed 2 bases and J shed 10 bases, with 15 bases lying between them. The CDR3, as DNA: TGTGCCAGCAGTTACAACGGCAGGGAAAACTCACCCCTCCACTTT. This codes for CASSYNGRENSPLHF.

The chain links TRBV6-4 to TRBJ2-1; 9 bases fit TRBD1. This CDR3 contains 16 residues. The junction had 4 bases not matched to a gene; V was cut back by 0 bases and J by 4 bases. The germline gives CDR1 MRHNA, CDR2 SNTAGT. The CDR3 bases are TGTGCCAGCAGTGACTCTTGGGACAGGGAGTACAATGAGCAGTTCTTC. As protein: CASSDSWDREYNEQFF.

The chain carries TRBV9 and TRBJ1-2, with a possible D match to TRBD1 (6 bases). V was cut by 0 bases and J by 5 bases, with 14 bases left in between. The CDR3 extends over 15 amino acids. Germline V lookup: CDR1 SGDLS, CDR2 YYNGEE. CDR3 protein: CASSVDQHRAYGYTF. The CDR3, as DNA: TGTGCCAGCAGCGTAGACCAACACAGGGCTTATGGCTACACCTTC.

The V gene is TRBV9, the J gene TRBJ2-3; D might be TRBD2 (6 bases). The CDR3 extends over 14 amino acids. From germline, CDR1 is SGDLS and CDR2 YYNGEE. The V and J ends lost 2 bases and 5 bases respectively, with 12 bases between them. CDR3 amino acids: CASSVRLVGDTQYF. Here the CDR3 DNA reads TGTGCCAGCAGCGTCCGACTAGTTGGAGATACGCAGTATTTT.

The chain uses TRBV15 and TRBJ2-7; 9 nucleotides align to TRBD2. This CDR3 has 19 residues. V lost 1 base to trimming and J lost 3 bases; unmatched junction nucleotides: 16. The germline V gene encodes CDR1 LNHNV and CDR2 YYDKDF (reference sequence). The CDR3 sequence is CATSRGVAGGPEKFYEQYF. The CDR3 DNA sequence: TGTGCCACCAGCAGAGGGGTGGCGGGAGGGCCCGAAAAATTCTACGAGCAGTACTTC.

This chain uses TRBV30 with TRBJ1-1; D possibly corresponds to TRBD1 (6 bases). Germline V gene sequence: CDR1 GTSNPN, CDR2 SVGIG (reference sequence). V lost 0 bases and J lost 2, with 10 bases in between. The CDR3 covers 14 residues. The CDR3 DNA reads TGTGCCTGGAGTGTGCTACAGGGAAACACTGAAGCTTTCTTT. It yields the protein CAWSVLQGNTEAFF.

V and J are TRBV5-6 and TRBJ1-2, with D possibly TRBD1 on 6 matching bases. V was cut by 1 base and J by 4 bases, with 8 bases left in between. Germline V lookup: CDR1 SGHDT, CDR2 YYEEEE. This CDR3 has 13 residues. The CDR3 nucleotides are TGTGCCAGCAGCTTGCCAGGGGTCTATGGCTACACCTTC. Translated: CASSLPGVYGYTF.

CDR3 DNA: TGTGCCAGCAGCTTCCATGGCGGGGGGCTCTCCTACGAGCAGTACTTC. It is translated as CASSFHGGGLSYEQYF. This chain uses TRBV7-8 with TRBJ2-7; TRBD2 matches 8 bases. Trimming took 3 bases from V and 0 from J; bases not matched to a gene: 7. The CDR3 covers 16 residues. CDR1 SGHVS and CDR2 FQNEAQ come from the germline V gene.